Presented here are 9 T cell receptor beta chains from one specimen sequenced in a study of T cells in lung cancer brain metastases. Produced via immunoSEQ multiplex PCR; TCRdb's table is partial and in-frame only. The sample has about 3,500 clones, 85% to 90% seen once. The sample taken for sequencing was tumor tissue from the primary lung tumor. These receptors all come from a woman aged 45-65 years with non-small cell lung cancer.

The chain joins TRBV30 to TRBJ2-7, with a tentative D call TRBD1 (6 bases). Looked up from germline, CDR1 is GTSNPN and CDR2 is SVGIG (reference sequence). The CDR3 length is 12 residues. Trimming stripped 4 bases from V and 7 bases from J, with 14 bases between. CDR3 loop: CAWTGDPGEQYF. Written as DNA, the CDR3 is TGTGCCTGGACAGGGGACCCGGGGGAGCAGTACTTC.

The V and J genes are TRBV5-1 and TRBJ1-2; perhaps TRBD1 as D (5 bases). The CDR3 length is 15 residues. V dropped 0 bases and J dropped 4 bases, with 13 bases sitting between them. The germline V gene encodes CDR1 SGHRS and CDR2 YFSETQ. This CDR3 is CASSLGDESSYGYTF. The CDR3 bases are TGCGCCAGCAGCTTGGGGGACGAATCTTCCTATGGCTACACCTTC.

The sample holds one count of this clone. The chain has TRBV6-6 and TRBJ1-4; D call uncertain. Trimming took off 8 bases at V and 7 bases at J, with 17 bases between the two ends. This CDR3 has 14 residues. In germline, CDR1 is MNHNY, CDR2 SVGAGI (reference sequence). The CDR3 DNA reads as TGTGCCAGCGGGGATACGGCCTCGACTGAAAAACTGTTTTTT. This encodes CASGDTASTEKLFF.

The chain employs TRBV19 and TRBJ2-3; D is unresolved. Germline V gene data show CDR1 as LNHDA and CDR2 as SQIVND (reference sequence). The CDR3 is 14 amino acids. Trimming cost V 5 bases and J 4 bases, with 13 bases left between them. The CDR3 DNA follows: TGTGCCAGTAGTCCCAGAGAAGGCGCAGATACGCAGTATTTT. It yields the protein CASSPREGADTQYF.

This rearrangement joins TRBV4-3 to TRBJ2-1; maybe TRBD1 (7 bases). Germline V lookup: CDR1 LGHNA, CDR2 YSLEER. This CDR3 has 17 residues. V was trimmed by 0 bases and J by 3 bases, leaving 15 bases between them. The CDR3 loop is CASSQDPRQGGYNEQFF. In DNA form, the CDR3 reads TGCGCCAGCAGCCAAGACCCCCGACAGGGAGGCTACAATGAGCAGTTCTTC.

This clone has only one observation. The genes are TRBV4-1 and TRBJ2-3; D remains unclear. The CDR3 contains 14 residues. The germline V gene has CDR1 MGHRA and CDR2 YSYEKL. V dropped 0 bases and J dropped 4 bases, with 8 bases sitting between them. CDR3 in DNA: TGCGCCAGCAGCCAAGATAGGAACGCAGATACGCAGTATTTT. Protein: CASSQDRNADTQYF.

The J gene is TRBJ1-2, the V gene TRBV27; D possibly corresponds to TRBD1 (6 bases). The V and J ends lost 6 bases and 6 bases respectively, with 17 bases between them. Germline CDR1 is MNHEY and CDR2 is SMNVEV (reference sequence). This CDR3 spans 14 amino acids. The CDR3 nucleotides are TGTGCCAGCAGCCAACATGGGGGGCGGAATGGCTACACCTTC. Protein product: CASSQHGGRNGYTF.

The chain has TRBV30 and TRBJ2-7, with a tentative D call TRBD2 (6 bases). This CDR3 has 13 residues. V was shortened by 4 bases and J by 2 bases, with 12 bases between the two germline ends. Germline lookup yields CDR1 GTSNPN and CDR2 SVGIG (reference sequence). The DNA of the CDR3 is TGTGCCTGGAAGGCGGGGATTACCTACGAGCAGTACTTC. As protein: CAWKAGITYEQYF.

The chain recombines TRBV5-1 with TRBJ2-7; D ambiguous. CDR1 and CDR2 (germline): SGHRS, YFSETQ. This CDR3 comprises 13 residues. Trimming took 4 bases from V and 4 from J, leaving 12 bases between them. The CDR3 loop is CASSRADRYEQYF. CDR3 coding DNA: TGCGCCAGCAGCCGGGCGGACCGGTACGAGCAGTACTTC.